This T cell receptor (beta chain) was identified during a study of cytomegalovirus exposure and HLA in healthy donors. The PCR was carried out with 60 Vbeta primers and 13 Jbeta primers. Only in-frame clones appear in the TCRdb table, and some are missing; sequencing was by immunoSEQ multiplex PCR. Of tens of thousands of clones listed, more than 70% were seen once; the top ten hold roughly a tenth. The CDR3 runs to 14 residues. The germline V and J ends were trimmed by 4 bases and 6 bases, with 15 bases remaining between them. Germline CDR1 is LNHDA and CDR2 is SQIVND (reference sequence). The receptor was derived from a man between 35 and 55 years old in good health and CMV-seronegative. The sample comprised PBMCs. The chain has TRBV19 and TRBJ1-1; D is uncertain. The CDR3 DNA reads as TGTGCCAGTAGTAAGCCCGCGAGTTCCCCTGAAGCTTTCTTT. This sequence encodes CASSKPASSPEAFF. Based on the CDR3 plus reference TRBV19 and TRBJ1-1, the full variable domain is DGGITQSPKYLFRKEGQNVTLSCEQNLNHDAMYWYRQDPGQGLRLIYYSQIVNDFQKGDIAEGYSVSREKKESFPLTVTSAQKNPTAFYLCASSKPASSPEAFFGQGTRLTVV.